The present T cell receptor beta chain was sequenced within a study of identical twins. One entry per CDR3 protein results from TCRdb running MiXCR on the 5' RACE reads. Among roughly 500,000 distinct CDR3 sequences, around 20% were seen once, and the ten largest hold 0.91%. Germline V gives CDR1 ENHRY, CDR2 SYGVKD. V shed 8 bases and J shed 1 base, with 11 bases lying between them. The CDR3 is 13 amino acids. Another study also made use of these data, one on T cells expressing NK-cell markers. Turning to that study: Serological testing identified seven of the eight sequenced donors as HCMV-seropositive and one as seronegative.

V and J are TRBV10-3 and TRBJ1-1, with TRBD1 as a possible D gene (5 bases). The sequencing sample was made of CD4+ T cells sorted from blood. The origin of this receptor is a woman younger than 30 in good health. Here the CDR3 DNA reads TGTGCCATCGGACCAGGGTGGAACACTGAAGCTTTCTTT. It is translated as CAIGPGWNTEAFF.